These T cell receptor beta chains were read from a single sample in a study of patients and donors after allogeneic stem cell transplantation. TCRdb analysed the RT-PCR reads with MiXCR anew, one entry per CDR3 protein. The sample holds some 960,000 distinct CDR3 sequences, roughly 18% seen once. Sequenced: blood, either unsorted or a sorted T cell fraction (not recorded which). The receptors were sampled from a human donor who was either an allogeneic HSCT recipient or a stem cell or donor lymphocyte infusion donor (not recorded which). It is not recorded whose cells these are; they may come from a transplant donor. Both conserved end residues are part of each CDR3. The D gene is left open where the match is weak. Clone size appears in some rows only: once, few, many, or a class for an expanded clone.

j_call | d_call | clone_size | v_call | cdr3_nt | cdr3_aa
TRBJ1-3 | NA | few | TRBV7-6 | TGTGCCAGCAGCCCGGGACAAAAGGCCTCTGGAAACACCATATATTTT | CASSPGQKASGNTIYF
TRBJ2-7 | NA | few | TRBV29-1 | TGCAGCGTTGCCGGGGCCCTCACGAGGGACGAGCAGTACTTC | CSVAGALTRDEQYF
TRBJ1-4 | NA | NA | TRBV29-1 | TGCAGCGTTGAAGACAGTTTCGGTGAAAAACTGTTTTTT | CSVEDSFGEKLFF
TRBJ1-5 | NA | NA | TRBV6-5 | TGTGCCAGCAGTTACTCGATGAGTCAGCCCCAGCATTTT | CASSYSMSQPQHF
TRBJ2-2 | NA | NA | TRBV5-1 | TGCGCCAGCAGCGCTCCGGAGGAGGGAAACGGGGAGCTGTTTTTT | CASSAPEEGNGELFF
TRBJ1-2 | TRBD1 | few | TRBV12-3/TRBV12-4 | TGTGCCAGCAGTGGGGACAGGACGACCTATGGCTACACCTTC | CASSGDRTTYGYTF
TRBJ2-2 | TRBD2 | NA | TRBV7-2 | TGTGCCAGCAGCCCGTGGGCGGGGGGGGAAATCGGGGAGCTGTTTTTT | CASSPWAGGEIGELFF
TRBJ2-3 | NA | many | TRBV27 | TGTGCCAGCAGTTTAGGCGGACGGAGCACAGATACGCAGTATTTT | CASSLGGRSTDTQYF
TRBJ2-1 | TRBD1 | NA | TRBV20-1 | TGCAGTGCTAGACCAGGACAGGGCTTCTACAATGAGCAGTTCTTC | CSARPGQGFYNEQFF
TRBJ2-3 | NA | NA | TRBV9 | TGTGCCAGCAGCGTAGGTTGGCAGGGCCCAGATACGCAGTATTTT | CASSVGWQGPDTQYF
TRBJ2-7 | TRBD1 | few | TRBV28 | TGTGCCAGCAGTTCCGCAGGGGGCTTTCTCTACGAGCAGTACTTC | CASSSAGGFLYEQYF
TRBJ1-5 | TRBD1 | few | TRBV5-6 | TGTGCCAGCAGCTTTGGTCAGGGGGCGAATCAGCCCCAGCATTTT | CASSFGQGANQPQHF
TRBJ2-4 | NA | few | TRBV25-1 | TGTGCCAGCAGTGAATCCACGGAAAACATTCAGTACTTC | CASSESTENIQYF
TRBJ1-1 | NA | NA | TRBV7-9 | TGTGCCAGCAGCACCGGGAGTCTCCCGAACACTGAAGCTTTCTTT | CASSTGSLPNTEAFF
TRBJ2-4 | TRBD2 | NA | TRBV11-2 | TGTGCCAGCAGCACCATTCGGGGGGAGGAAAACATTCAGTACTTC | CASSTIRGEENIQYF
TRBJ2-5 | NA | NA | TRBV20-1 | TGCAGTGCCGGCCGCGGTCTAGTTAAAGAGACCCAGTACTTC | CSAGRGLVKETQYF
TRBJ2-7 | NA | NA | TRBV6-2/TRBV6-3 | TGTGCCAGCAAACCGGGGAGCTACGAGCAGTACTTC | CASKPGSYEQYF
TRBJ2-3 | TRBD2 | many | TRBV13 | TGTGCCAGCAGCTCCGGACTAGCGGGGGCCACAGATACGCAGTATTTT | CASSSGLAGATDTQYF
TRBJ1-5 | TRBD1 | few | TRBV2 | TGTGCCAGCAAAAGGACAGGGAACAATCAGCCCCAGCATTTT | CASKRTGNNQPQHF
TRBJ2-5 | TRBD1 | many | TRBV12-3/TRBV12-4 | TGTGCCAGCAGAAACAGGGGGTCTGGGAAGACCCAGTACTTC | CASRNRGSGKTQYF
TRBJ2-3 | NA | few | TRBV25-1 | TGTGCCAGCAGTGAATCGGCAGATACGCAGTATTTT | CASSESADTQYF
TRBJ1-5 | NA | NA | TRBV5-6 | TGTGCCAGCAGCTTGAGGCGGGGAACTCAGCCCCAGCATTTT | CASSLRRGTQPQHF
TRBJ1-1 | TRBD1 | few | TRBV5-1 | TGCGCCAGCAGTGAACAGGGGGCAAGAAACACTGAAGCTTTCTTT | CASSEQGARNTEAFF
TRBJ2-5 | TRBD1 | many | TRBV12-3/TRBV12-4 | TGTGCCAGCAGGAAACAGGGGCTCCAAGAGACCCAGTACTTC | CASRKQGLQETQYF
TRBJ1-3 | NA | few | TRBV12-3/TRBV12-4 | TGTGCCAGCAGTTACTCTGGACAGCGCTCTGGAAACACCATATATTTT | CASSYSGQRSGNTIYF
TRBJ2-3 | NA | few | TRBV18 | TGTGCCAGCTCACCCCGGAATGGGGATACGCAGTATTTT | CASSPRNGDTQYF
TRBJ2-1 | TRBD2 | many | TRBV7-3 | TGTGCCAGCAGCCCCACCCGACTAGCGGGAAACAATGAGCAGTTCTTC | CASSPTRLAGNNEQFF
TRBJ1-6 | NA | NA | TRBV20-1 | TGCAGTGCTAGAGATTTGGAGAATTCACCCCTCCACTTT | CSARDLENSPLHF
TRBJ2-2 | NA | few | TRBV30 | TGTGCCTGGAGTAGGAGGGGGCGGATCGGGGAGCTGTTTTTT | CAWSRRGRIGELFF
TRBJ2-7 | NA | NA | TRBV12-3/TRBV12-4 | TGTGCCAGCAGTTTGGGGACCCTACGTGAGTACTTC | CASSLGTLREYF
TRBJ2-1 | TRBD1 | few | TRBV27 | TGTGCCAGCAGTTTTTCCCTCTCGGACAGGGGGCGAGAGAATGAGCAGTTCTTC | CASSFSLSDRGRENEQFF
TRBJ2-1 | NA | few | TRBV11-3 | TGTGCCAGCAGCCCACGATCGGGACTCGATGAGCAGTTCTTC | CASSPRSGLDEQFF
TRBJ2-7 | NA | few | TRBV7-6 | TGTGCCAGCAGCTTAGGATATGGGGGGAGCTCCTACGAGCAGTACTTC | CASSLGYGGSSYEQYF
TRBJ2-7 | NA | many | TRBV20-1 | TGCAGTGCTGGCGGGACAAGTCTCTACGAGCAGTACTTC | CSAGGTSLYEQYF
TRBJ2-1 | TRBD2 | NA | TRBV5-1 | TGCGCCAGCAGCTCGGGACTAGCGGTCCCGGATGAGCAGTTCTTC | CASSSGLAVPDEQFF
TRBJ1-5 | NA | NA | TRBV3-1 | TGTGCCAGCAGCCGGGGGCGGCTTCAGCCCCAGCATTTT | CASSRGRLQPQHF
TRBJ2-4 | TRBD2 | few | TRBV5-5 | TGTGCCAGCAGCTTCGGCGGGAGGATAAACATTCAGTACTTC | CASSFGGRINIQYF
TRBJ2-7 | TRBD2 | NA | TRBV6-5 | TGTGCCAGCAGTTACTCACCTAGCGGAACCTACGAGCAGTACTTC | CASSYSPSGTYEQYF
TRBJ2-1 | TRBD2 | many | TRBV4-3 | TGCGCCAGCAGTCTCGGGACTAGCGGGGGGGCTTCTACCTACAATGAGCAGTTCTTC | CASSLGTSGGASTYNEQFF
TRBJ2-6 | NA | many | TRBV12-3/TRBV12-4 | TGTGCCAGCACCCATGGGGACTCTGGGGCCAACGTCCTGACTTTC | CASTHGDSGANVLTF
TRBJ2-7 | TRBD1 | NA | TRBV12-5 | TGTGCTAGTGGCCACGGGACAGGGATAAACGAGCAGTACTTC | CASGHGTGINEQYF
TRBJ2-1 | NA | few | TRBV19 | TGTGCCAACAACACATACAATGAGCAGTTCTTC | CANNTYNEQFF
TRBJ1-2 | NA | NA | TRBV5-6 | TGTGCCAGCAGCTCGGGAGACAGGCCCAACTATGGCTACACCTTC | CASSSGDRPNYGYTF
TRBJ2-1 | TRBD2 | few | TRBV5-1 | TGCGCCAGCAGCTTTGTAGCGGGGGATTACAATGAGCAGTTCTTC | CASSFVAGDYNEQFF
TRBJ1-1 | NA | NA | TRBV7-2 | TGTGCCAGCAGCTCACCCTGGTGGACTGAAGCTTTCTTT | CASSSPWWTEAFF
TRBJ2-2 | TRBD2 | NA | TRBV9 | TGTGCCAGCAGCGTAGAACCTAGCGGGAAGGCCGGGGAGCTGTTTTTT | CASSVEPSGKAGELFF
TRBJ2-2 | TRBD1 | many | TRBV12-3/TRBV12-4 | TGTGCCAGCAGTTTACTAACTACAGGGGGCTTCACCGGGGAGCTGTTTTTT | CASSLLTTGGFTGELFF
TRBJ1-1 | NA | few | TRBV10-3 | TGTGCCATCAGCGAACCTCCCGACGGCCGCATGAACACTGAAGCTTTCTTT | CAISEPPDGRMNTEAFF
TRBJ1-3 | NA | NA | TRBV9 | TGTGCCAGCAGCGTAGGATACTCTGGAAACACCATATATTTT | CASSVGYSGNTIYF
TRBJ2-7 | TRBD1 | many | TRBV12-3/TRBV12-4 | TGCGCCAGCAGCTTGGGGGACAGAGCCTACGAGCAGTACTTC | CASSLGDRAYEQYF
TRBJ2-3 | NA | NA | TRBV27 | TGTGCCAGCAGTAAATGGGTCGGTCACACAGATACGCAGTATTTT | CASSKWVGHTDTQYF
TRBJ1-1 | NA | NA | TRBV2 | TGTGCCAGCAGTGTAAGGGGTGAAGCTTTCTTT | CASSVRGEAFF
TRBJ1-4 | NA | few | TRBV4-3 | TGCGCCAGCAGCCAGGGAAGCGGGGAGGTCTGGGAAAAACTGTTTTTT | CASSQGSGEVWEKLFF